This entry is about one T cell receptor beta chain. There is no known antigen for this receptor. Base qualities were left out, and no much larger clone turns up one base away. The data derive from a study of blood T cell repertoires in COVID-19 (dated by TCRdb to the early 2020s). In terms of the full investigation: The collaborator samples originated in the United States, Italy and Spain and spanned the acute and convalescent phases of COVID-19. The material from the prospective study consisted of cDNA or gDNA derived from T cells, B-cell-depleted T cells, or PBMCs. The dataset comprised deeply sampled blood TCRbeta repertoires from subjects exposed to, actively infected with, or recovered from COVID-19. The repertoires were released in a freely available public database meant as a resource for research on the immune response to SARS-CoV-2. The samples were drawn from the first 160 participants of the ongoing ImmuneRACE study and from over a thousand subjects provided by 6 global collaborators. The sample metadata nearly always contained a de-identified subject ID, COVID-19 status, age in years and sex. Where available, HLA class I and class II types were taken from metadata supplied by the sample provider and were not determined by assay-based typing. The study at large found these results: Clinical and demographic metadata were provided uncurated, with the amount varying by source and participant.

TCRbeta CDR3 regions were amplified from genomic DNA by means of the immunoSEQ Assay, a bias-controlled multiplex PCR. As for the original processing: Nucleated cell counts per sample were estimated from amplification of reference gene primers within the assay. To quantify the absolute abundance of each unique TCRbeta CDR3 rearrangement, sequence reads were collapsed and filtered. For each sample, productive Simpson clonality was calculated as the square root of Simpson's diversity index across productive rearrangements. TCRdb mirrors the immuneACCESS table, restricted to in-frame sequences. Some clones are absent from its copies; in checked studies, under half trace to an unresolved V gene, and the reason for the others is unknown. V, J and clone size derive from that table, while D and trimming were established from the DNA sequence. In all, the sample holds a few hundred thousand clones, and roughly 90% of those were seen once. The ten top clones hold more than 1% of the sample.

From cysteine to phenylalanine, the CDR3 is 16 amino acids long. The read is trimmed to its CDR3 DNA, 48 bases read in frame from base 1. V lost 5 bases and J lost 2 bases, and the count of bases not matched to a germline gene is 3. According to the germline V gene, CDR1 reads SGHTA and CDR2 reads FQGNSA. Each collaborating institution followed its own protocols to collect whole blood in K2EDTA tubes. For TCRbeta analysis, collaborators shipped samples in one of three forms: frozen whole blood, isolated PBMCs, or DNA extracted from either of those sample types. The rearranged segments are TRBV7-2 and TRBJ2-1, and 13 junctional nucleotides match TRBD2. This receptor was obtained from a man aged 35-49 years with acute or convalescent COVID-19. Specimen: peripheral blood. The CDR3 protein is CASSVTSGGAYNEQFF. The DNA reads TGTGCCAGCAGCGTAACTAGCGGGGGGGCCTACAATGAGCAGTTCTTC.